Each of the 23 T cell receptor beta chains below was sequenced from the same sample in a study of T cell changes during pregnancy in multiple sclerosis. Profiling relied on immunoSEQ multiplex PCR, and the TCRdb table lists in-frame clones only, not all of them. The table has 70,000 or so clones, around 90% seen once. The starting material was peripheral blood, obtained in the third trimester of pregnancy. The receptor set was obtained from a female donor with multiple sclerosis, enrolled in a pregnancy study.

V is TRBV5-1 and J is TRBJ2-1, with a tentative D call TRBD2 (5 bases). The CDR3 is 11 residues long. Germline V lookup: CDR1 SGHRS, CDR2 YFSETQ. Trimming removed 7 bases from V and 3 bases from J, with 5 bases in between. The CDR3 coding sequence is TGCGCCAGCCGGGACTACAATGAGCAGTTCTTC. It encodes CASRDYNEQFF.

This clone appeared once. V is TRBV18 and J is TRBJ2-3, with TRBD2 matching 11 bases. The V segment lost 3 bases and the J segment 14 bases; nucleotides outside the gene matches: 4. The CDR3 is 12 amino acids. Germline lookup yields CDR1 KGHSH and CDR2 LQKENI. CDR3 sequence (DNA): TGTGCCAGCTCACCGGGACTAGCGGTAATGTATTTT. Translation gives CASSPGLAVMYF.

This clone was detected once. The chain employs TRBV29-1 and TRBJ2-1, with D perhaps TRBD2 (5 bases). The V end lost 0 bases, the J end lost 5 bases, and 14 bases lay between the germline ends. The germline CDR1 and CDR2 sequences are SQVTM and ANQGSEA. The CDR3 is 15 residues long. CDR3 loop: CSVEDRRLAHNEQFF. In nucleotides, the CDR3 is TGCAGCGTTGAAGACCGCAGGCTAGCCCACAATGAGCAGTTCTTC.

The chain links TRBV2 to TRBJ1-3; D uncertain. Trimming removed 7 bases from V and 3 bases from J, with 22 bases in between. Per the germline V gene, CDR1 is SNHLY and CDR2 is FYNNEI. This CDR3 comprises 17 residues. The CDR3 sequence is CASNGGPQPEDGNTIYF. The CDR3 bases are TGTGCCAGCAATGGCGGCCCCCAGCCTGAGGATGGAAACACCATATATTTT.

In DNA form, the CDR3 reads TGTGCCAGCAGCCCTAGTGCGCGGGGCACCTACGAGCAGTACTTC. This translates into CASSPSARGTYEQYF. The chain links TRBV13 to TRBJ2-7; TRBD2 might be the D (6 bases). This CDR3 is 15 amino acids long. V was clipped by 5 bases and J by 2 bases, with 16 bases between them. Germline CDR1 reads PRHDT; CDR2 reads FYEKMQ (reference sequence). The variable domain in full, with the rest retrieved from reference TRBV13 and TRBJ2-7, is AAGVIQSPRHLIKEKRETATLKCYPIPRHDTVYWYQQGPGQDPQFLISFYEKMQSDKGSIPDRFSAQQFSDYHSELNMSSLELGDSALYFCASSPSARGTYEQYFGPGTRLTVT.

This chain connects TRBV7-9 to TRBJ1-2; D is ambiguous. This CDR3 spans 12 amino acids. Germline assignment: CDR1 SEHNR and CDR2 FQNEAQ (reference sequence). V lost 1 base and J lost 7, with 7 bases in between. The CDR3: CASSLGPSGYTF. CDR3 nucleotide sequence: TGTGCCAGCAGCTTAGGTCCTTCTGGCTACACCTTC.

V usage is TRBV4-1 and J usage is TRBJ1-1; TRBD1 matches at 11 bases. This CDR3 contains 14 residues. The germline V gene has CDR1 MGHRA and CDR2 YSYEKL. Germline trimming cut 6 bases from V and 5 bases from J; bases unmatched to any gene: 5. The CDR3 sequence is CASSGQGAWTEAFF. The DNA of the CDR3 is TGCGCCAGCAGTGGACAGGGGGCATGGACTGAAGCTTTCTTT.

The V gene is TRBV5-1, the J gene TRBJ2-3; 14 nucleotides agree with TRBD2. From germline, CDR1 is SGHRS and CDR2 YFSETQ. V shed 4 bases, J shed 4 bases, and the junction held 11 bases outside the gene matches. This CDR3 spans 18 amino acids. The chain's CDR3 is CASSPRPGTSGGSDTQYF. As DNA, the CDR3 is TGCGCCAGCAGCCCTCGCCCCGGGACTAGCGGGGGCTCAGATACGCAGTATTTT.

The chain has TRBV4-3 and TRBJ2-3, with D possibly TRBD2 on 7 matching bases. Germline V lookup: CDR1 LGHNA, CDR2 YSLEER. The CDR3 covers 15 residues. Trimming removed 6 bases at V and 1 base at J, with 14 bases between. The CDR3: CASSMGGRGTDTQYF. The CDR3 region has the DNA TGCGCCAGCAGTATGGGGGGGCGGGGCACAGATACGCAGTATTTT.

This clone showed up just once. The V gene is TRBV6-5, the J gene TRBJ1-2, with TRBD1 as a possible D gene (5 bases). The germline CDR1 and CDR2 sequences are MNHEY and SVGAGI. V lost 6 bases, J lost 4 bases, and 15 bases lay in between. The CDR3 extends over 14 amino acids. DNA of the CDR3: TGTGCCAGCAGCCCTCAGGGCACCCTCTATGGCTACACCTTC. Encoded protein: CASSPQGTLYGYTF.

This clone was seen just once. The V gene is TRBV30, the J gene TRBJ2-5; tentatively, D is TRBD2 (6 bases). Trimming removed 2 bases at V and 5 bases at J, with 18 bases between. Germline V gene lookup returns CDR1 GTSNPN and CDR2 SVGIG (reference sequence). This CDR3 has 15 residues. Here the CDR3 DNA reads TGTGCCTGGAGTTTACCGGGACTCGGTTCGGAGACCCAGTACTTC. Its translation is CAWSLPGLGSETQYF.

This chain uses TRBV19 with TRBJ2-1; D is perhaps TRBD2 (6 bases). With 5 bases removed from V and 3 bases from J, the gap between germline ends came to 11 bases. CDR3 length equals 14 residues. The germline V gene has CDR1 LNHDA and CDR2 SQIVND (reference sequence). The CDR3 reads CASSSGLFYNEQFF. The CDR3 nucleotides read TGTGCCAGTAGTTCGGGACTTTTCTACAATGAGCAGTTCTTC.

The V gene is TRBV9, the J gene TRBJ1-1; 7 bases are shared with TRBD1. This CDR3 spans 14 amino acids. The ends lost 7 bases at V and 3 bases at J; junction bases unmatched: 9. Germline assignment: CDR1 SGDLS and CDR2 YYNGEE. The DNA of the CDR3 is TGTGCCAGCCAGGAGGGGGCTCTGGACACTGAAGCTTTCTTT. Translation: CASQEGALDTEAFF.

The chain carries TRBV4-3 and TRBJ1-2, with TRBD1 matching 8 bases. Per the germline V gene, CDR1 is LGHNA and CDR2 is YSLEER. Trimming took 4 bases from V and 3 from J; bases not matched to a gene: 13. The CDR3 extends over 17 amino acids. CDR3 sequence reads: CASSRDPQGGEDYGYTF. DNA for the CDR3: TGCGCCAGCAGCCGAGACCCACAGGGGGGTGAAGACTATGGCTACACCTTC.

The V gene is TRBV6-1, the J gene TRBJ2-7; 10 bases are a match to TRBD1. From germline, CDR1 is MNHNS and CDR2 SASEGT. This CDR3 region has 14 residues. After removal of 5 bases from V and 5 bases from J, the junction contained 6 bases not matched to a gene. The CDR3 reads CASSSRDRGDEQYF. The CDR3 nucleotides are TGTGCCAGCAGTTCCCGGGACAGGGGAGACGAGCAGTACTTC.

The chain combines TRBV7-9 with TRBJ1-1; D is possibly TRBD1 (5 bases). V was pared by 7 bases and J by 4 bases, with 16 bases between. CDR3 size: 14 residues. The germline CDR1 and CDR2 sequences are SEHNR and FQNEAQ (reference sequence). This CDR3 is CASNQIRVATEAFF. In DNA, the CDR3 is TGTGCCAGCAACCAAATCAGGGTGGCCACTGAAGCTTTCTTT. Full variable domain (remainder filled in from reference TRBV7-9 and TRBJ1-1): DTGVSQNPRHKITKRGQNVTFRCDPISEHNRLYWYRQTLGQGPEFLTYFQNEAQLEKSRLLSDRFSAERPKGSFSTLEIQRTEQGDSAMYLCASNQIRVATEAFFGQGTRLTVV.

In this sample, this clone turned up a few times. The chain has TRBV7-8 and TRBJ2-7; perhaps TRBD2 as D (5 bases). This CDR3 spans 12 amino acids. The germline CDR1 and CDR2 sequences are SGHVS and FQNEAQ. Between the trimmed V and J ends, which lost 1 base and 10 bases, there was a span of 11 bases. The DNA for the CDR3 is TGTGCCAGCAGCTTAGTAGAGGGTACTCAGTACTTC. It translates to CASSLVEGTQYF. Full variable domain (remainder filled in from reference TRBV7-8 and TRBJ2-7): GAGVSQSPRYKVAKRGQDVALRCDPISGHVSLFWYQQALGQGPEFLTYFQNEAQLDKSGLPSDRFFAERPEGSVSTLKIQRTQQEDSAVYLCASSLVEGTQYFGPGTRLTVT.

The gene calls are TRBV5-1 and TRBJ2-3; TRBD2 aligns across 10 bases. CDR1 is SGHRS and CDR2 is YFSETQ in the germline V gene. The CDR3 is 15 amino acids. Unmatched junction bases numbered 1, after V lost 1 base and J lost 2 bases. CDR3 amino acids: CASSLLAGVTDTQYF. CDR3 sequence (DNA): TGCGCCAGCAGCTTGCTAGCGGGGGTCACAGATACGCAGTATTTT.

This chain connects TRBV7-9 to TRBJ1-2; D gene ambiguous. The CDR3 totals 13 residues. Germline CDR1 SEHNR, CDR2 FQNEAQ (reference sequence). Trimming took 10 bases from V and 4 from J, leaving 16 bases between them. CDR3 DNA sequence: TGTGCCACCAAAACGAGAGTCGGCTATGGCTACACCTTC. This gives the protein CATKTRVGYGYTF.

The rearrangement links TRBV15 to TRBJ1-3; TRBD1 matches 8 bases. V dropped 3 bases and J dropped 1; count of bases not matched to a gene: 5. This CDR3 spans 16 amino acids. Germline CDR1 and CDR2: LNHNV and YYDKDF (reference sequence). CDR3 nucleotides: TGTGCCACCAGCAGGTCAAGGACAGGGTCTGGAAACACCATATATTTT. Its protein product is CATSRSRTGSGNTIYF. Complete variable domain (other parts from reference TRBV15 and TRBJ1-3): DAMVIQNPRYQVTQFGKPVTLSCSQTLNHNVMYWYQQKSSQAPKLLFHYYDKDFNNEADTPDNFQSRRPNTSFCFLDIRSPGLGDTAMYLCATSRSRTGSGNTIYFGEGSWLTVV.

J is TRBJ1-1 and V is TRBV7-3; D perhaps matches TRBD1 (6 bases). Germline V gene data show CDR1 as SGHTA and CDR2 as FQGTGA. This CDR3 is 15 amino acids long. Between the trimmed V and J ends, which lost 4 bases and 0 bases, there was a span of 12 bases. The CDR3 coding sequence is TGTGCCAGCAGCTACCTAGGGGGATTGAACACTGAAGCTTTCTTT. Translating gives CASSYLGGLNTEAFF.

The chain carries TRBV7-2 and TRBJ2-1, with TRBD1 as a possible D gene (6 bases). Between the trimmed V and J ends, which lost 4 bases and 4 bases, there was a span of 17 bases. The CDR3 is made up of 16 amino acids. Looked up from germline, CDR1 is SGHTA and CDR2 is FQGNSA. Written as DNA, the CDR3 is TGTGCCAGCAGCTCATTACTCAGGACAGAGTACAATGAGCAGTTCTTC. This encodes CASSSLLRTEYNEQFF.

The chain employs TRBV4-2 and TRBJ2-3; 9 nucleotides align to TRBD2. CDR3 length equals 19 residues. Germline loops: CDR1 LGHNA, CDR2 YNFKEQ. After removal of 0 bases from V and 0 bases from J, the junction contained 10 bases not matched to a gene. The CDR3 protein is CASSQDRSTSGSSTDTQYF. CDR3 in DNA: TGTGCCAGCAGCCAAGATCGGTCTACTAGCGGGTCTAGCACAGATACGCAGTATTTT.